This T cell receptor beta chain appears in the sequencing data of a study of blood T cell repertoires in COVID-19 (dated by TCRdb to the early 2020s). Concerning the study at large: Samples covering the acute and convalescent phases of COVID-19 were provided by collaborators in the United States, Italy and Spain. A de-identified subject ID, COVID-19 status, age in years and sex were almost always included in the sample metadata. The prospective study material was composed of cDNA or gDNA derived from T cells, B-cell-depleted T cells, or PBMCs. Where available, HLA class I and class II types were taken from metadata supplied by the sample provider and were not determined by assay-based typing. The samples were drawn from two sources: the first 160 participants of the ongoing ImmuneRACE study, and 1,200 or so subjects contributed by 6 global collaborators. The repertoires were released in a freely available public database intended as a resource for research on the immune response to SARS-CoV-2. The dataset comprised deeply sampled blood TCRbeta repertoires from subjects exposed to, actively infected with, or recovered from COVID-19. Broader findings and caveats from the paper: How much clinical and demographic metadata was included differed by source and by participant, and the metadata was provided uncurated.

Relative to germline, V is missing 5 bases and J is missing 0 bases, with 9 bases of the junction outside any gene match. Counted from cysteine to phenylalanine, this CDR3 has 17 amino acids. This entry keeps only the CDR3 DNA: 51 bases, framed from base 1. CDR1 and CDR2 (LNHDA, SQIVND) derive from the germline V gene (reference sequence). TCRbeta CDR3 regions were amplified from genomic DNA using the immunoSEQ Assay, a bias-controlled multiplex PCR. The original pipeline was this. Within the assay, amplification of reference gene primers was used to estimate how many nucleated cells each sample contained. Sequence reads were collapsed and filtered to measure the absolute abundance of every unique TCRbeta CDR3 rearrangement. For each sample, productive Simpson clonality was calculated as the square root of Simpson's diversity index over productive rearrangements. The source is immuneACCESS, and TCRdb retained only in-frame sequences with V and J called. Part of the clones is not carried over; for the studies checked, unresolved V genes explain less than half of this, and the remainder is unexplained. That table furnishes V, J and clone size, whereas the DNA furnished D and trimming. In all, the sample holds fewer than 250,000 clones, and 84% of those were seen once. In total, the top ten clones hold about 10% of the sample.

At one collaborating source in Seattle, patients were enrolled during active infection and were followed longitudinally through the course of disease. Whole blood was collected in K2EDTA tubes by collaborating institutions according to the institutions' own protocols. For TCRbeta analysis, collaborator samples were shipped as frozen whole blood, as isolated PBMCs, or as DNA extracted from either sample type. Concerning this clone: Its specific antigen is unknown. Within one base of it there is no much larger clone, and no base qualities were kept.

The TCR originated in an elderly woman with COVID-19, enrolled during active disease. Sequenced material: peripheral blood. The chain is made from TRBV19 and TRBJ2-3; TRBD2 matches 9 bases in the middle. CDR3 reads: CASSGSGTSLSTDTQYF. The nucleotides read TGTGCCAGTAGTGGATCCGGGACTAGCCTAAGCACAGATACGCAGTATTTT.